A selection of T cell receptor beta chains follows, all from one sample in a study of T cell responses to AZD1222 COVID-19 vaccine. The assay was immunoSEQ multiplex PCR, and TCRdb's table has in-frame clones only and misses some. Among about 86,000 clones listed, 89% were seen once. Material: peripheral blood, obtained 28 days after the second AZD1222 dose. The receptors stem from an adult who received the AZD1222 COVID-19 vaccine. CDR3s leave out the opening cysteine and the closing phenylalanine or tryptophan. Fields, in order: CDR3 protein, V gene, J gene, CDR3 length.

ASSEASGGLNEQF	TRBV25-1	TRBJ2-1	13
AISARGRIYEQY	TRBV10-3	TRBJ2-7	12
ASSVVLSDTQY	TRBV9	TRBJ2-3	11
ASRTTPVSPGELF	TRBV19	TRBJ2-2	13
ASSLALQVGAF	TRBV7-9	TRBJ1-1	11
ASSLLAYRTDTQY	TRBV10-2	TRBJ2-3	13
ASKGTVAYEQY	TRBV5-1	TRBJ2-7	11
ASSETGEGTDTQY	TRBV7-7	TRBJ2-3	13
ASSIGLWNQNYEQY	TRBV19	TRBJ2-7	14
ASSYSRVETQY	TRBV6-2/TRBV6-3	TRBJ2-5	11
ASSQDRDIGLGEAF	TRBV4-2	TRBJ1-1	14
ASSVEDRGSNEQF	TRBV9	TRBJ2-1	13
ASSLVGRATGELF	TRBV11-2	TRBJ2-2	13
ASSPATPASGNTIY	TRBV7-2	TRBJ1-3	14
AWRLAGGPYNEQF	TRBV30	TRBJ2-1	13
ASSLWTDTDTQY	TRBV6-1	TRBJ2-3	12
ASSLVGAGYEQY	TRBV11-2	TRBJ2-7	12
ASSLVGAGGTDTQY	TRBV11-1	TRBJ2-3	14
ASSERRGDYGYT	TRBV6-1	TRBJ1-2	12
AEWGQGRRGDYGYT	TRBV7-9	TRBJ1-2	14
ASSMGDTEAF	TRBV19	TRBJ1-1	10
ASSLRGQETQY	TRBV7-2	TRBJ2-5	11
ASGLDRDGETQY	TRBV12-5	TRBJ2-5	12
ASSLRDNNQPQH	TRBV27	TRBJ1-5	12
ASVGTGIHNEQF	TRBV12-5	TRBJ2-1	12
ASSVLAGSNSYNEQF	TRBV9	TRBJ2-1	15
ASSQTGIWSVRTEAF	TRBV28	TRBJ1-1	15
ASSQDPDSHLPNSPLH	TRBV4-1	TRBJ1-6	16
ASGLVQRLQETQY	TRBV12-5	TRBJ2-5	13
SFPLENTGELF	TRBV29-1	TRBJ2-2	11
SVELNTEAF	TRBV29-1	TRBJ1-1	9
ASSVRTGGAPTGELF	TRBV11-2	TRBJ2-2	15
ASSLGGRDYNEQF	TRBV7-9	TRBJ2-1	13
ASSQGGRLDTQY	TRBV3-1/TRBV3-2	TRBJ2-3	12
ASRTRPRTDTQY	TRBV5-1	TRBJ2-3	12
ASSVPTGVVEAF	TRBV28	TRBJ1-1	12
ASSIEGSNSPLH	TRBV19	TRBJ1-6	12
ASSAVGQGVTSEQY	TRBV2	TRBJ2-7	14
ASSGPGLAGRTGELF	TRBV7-6	TRBJ2-2	15
ASNRRNEAF	TRBV6-5	TRBJ1-1	9
ASSGSSGGAADTQY	TRBV4-2	TRBJ2-3	14
ASRTPASDTQY	TRBV6-5	TRBJ2-3	11
ATSRDSTLSSYEQY	TRBV15	TRBJ2-7	14
SVEDLRAQGQETQY	TRBV29-1	TRBJ2-5	14
ASSPGTYTDTQY	TRBV18	TRBJ2-3	12
ASSDRQSNQPQH	TRBV6-4	TRBJ1-5	12
SVALTPRTEAF	TRBV29-1	TRBJ1-1	11
ASSRGREGEAF	TRBV9	TRBJ1-1	11
SVDGRGSEVNYGYT	TRBV29-1	TRBJ1-2	14
ASSLDITGGGQPQH	TRBV7-2	TRBJ1-5	14
ASSLDSLETQY	TRBV11-2	TRBJ2-5	11
ASSRVSDGYT	TRBV3-1/TRBV3-2	TRBJ1-2	10
ASSFGQGQETQY	TRBV13	TRBJ2-5	12
ASSVEGGTEAF	TRBV9	TRBJ1-1	11
ASSWTTGAKQETQY	TRBV5-1	TRBJ2-5	14
SVTRQVMNTEAF	TRBV29-1	TRBJ1-1	12
ASSPTGGEAF	TRBV27	TRBJ1-1	10
ASSAGTGPYNEQF	TRBV6-2/TRBV6-3	TRBJ2-1	13
ASSSGRRGSNQPQH	TRBV28	TRBJ1-5	14